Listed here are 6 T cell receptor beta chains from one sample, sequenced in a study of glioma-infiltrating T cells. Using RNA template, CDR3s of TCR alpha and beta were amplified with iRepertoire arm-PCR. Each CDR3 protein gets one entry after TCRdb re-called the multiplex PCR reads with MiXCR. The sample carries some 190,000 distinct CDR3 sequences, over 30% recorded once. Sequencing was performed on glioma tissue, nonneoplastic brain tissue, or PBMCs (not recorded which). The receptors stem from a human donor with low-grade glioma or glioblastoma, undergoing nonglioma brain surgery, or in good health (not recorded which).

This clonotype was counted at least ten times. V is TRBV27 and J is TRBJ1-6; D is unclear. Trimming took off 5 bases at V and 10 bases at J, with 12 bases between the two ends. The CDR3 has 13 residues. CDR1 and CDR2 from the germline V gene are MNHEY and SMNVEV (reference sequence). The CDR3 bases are TGTGCCAGCAGTGGTCCCGGGCTGTCACCCCTCCACTTT. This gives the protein CASSGPGLSPLHF.

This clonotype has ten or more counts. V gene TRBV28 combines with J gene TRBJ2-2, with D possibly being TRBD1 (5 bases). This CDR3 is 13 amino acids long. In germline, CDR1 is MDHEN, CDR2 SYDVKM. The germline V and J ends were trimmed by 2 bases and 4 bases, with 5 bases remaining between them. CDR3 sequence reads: CASSLGATGELFF. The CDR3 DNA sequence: TGTGCCAGCAGTTTAGGGGCCACCGGGGAGCTGTTTTTT.

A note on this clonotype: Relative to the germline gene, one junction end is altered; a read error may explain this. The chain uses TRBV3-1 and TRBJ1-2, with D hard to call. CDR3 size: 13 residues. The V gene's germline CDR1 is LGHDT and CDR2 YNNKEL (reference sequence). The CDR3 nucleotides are TGTGCCAGCAGCCACTTAGACAACCATGGCTATACCTTC. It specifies CASSHLDNHGYTF.

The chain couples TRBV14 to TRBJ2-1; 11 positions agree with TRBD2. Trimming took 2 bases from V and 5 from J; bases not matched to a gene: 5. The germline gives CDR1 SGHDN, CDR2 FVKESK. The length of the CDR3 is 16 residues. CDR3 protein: CASSQKAGLADNEQFF. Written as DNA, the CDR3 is TGTGCCAGCAGCCAAAAGGCGGGACTAGCGGACAATGAGCAGTTCTTC. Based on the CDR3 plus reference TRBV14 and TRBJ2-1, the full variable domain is EAGVTQFPSHSVIEKGQTVTLRCDPISGHDNLYWYRRVMGKEIKFLLHFVKESKQDESGMPNNRFLAERTGGTYSTLKVQPAELEDSGVYFCASSQKAGLADNEQFFGPGTRLTVL.

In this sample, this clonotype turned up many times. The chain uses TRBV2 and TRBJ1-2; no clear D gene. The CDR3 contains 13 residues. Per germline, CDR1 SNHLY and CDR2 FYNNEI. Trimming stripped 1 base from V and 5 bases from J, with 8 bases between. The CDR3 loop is CASSEGMAYGYTF. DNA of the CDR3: TGTGCCAGCAGTGAAGGAATGGCGTATGGCTACACCTTC.

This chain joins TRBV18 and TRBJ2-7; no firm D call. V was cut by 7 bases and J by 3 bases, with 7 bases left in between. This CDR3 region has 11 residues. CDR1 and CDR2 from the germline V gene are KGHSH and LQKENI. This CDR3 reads CASLGDYEQYF. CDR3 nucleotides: TGTGCCAGCTTAGGCGACTACGAGCAGTACTTC.